This entry concerns a single T cell receptor beta chain. Its antigen is unknown. Base quality data are lacking; no much larger clone is found one base away. Ends trimmed: V by 3 bases, J by 1 base; bases unmatched to a gene: 6. The CDR3 has 15 amino acids, counting the end cysteine and phenylalanine. This entry keeps only the CDR3 DNA: 45 bases, framed from base 1. Looking up the germline V gene (reference sequence) yields CDR1 GTSNPN and CDR2 SVGIG. TCRbeta CDR3 regions were amplified from genomic DNA using the immunoSEQ Assay, a bias-controlled multiplex PCR. Per the authors' processing: The number of nucleated cells in each sample was estimated from the amplification of reference gene primers within the assay. Sequence reads were collapsed and filtered to measure the absolute abundance of every unique TCRbeta CDR3 rearrangement. For each sample, productive Simpson clonality was calculated as the square root of Simpson's diversity index over productive rearrangements. TCRdb mirrors the immuneACCESS table, restricted to in-frame sequences. Some clones are absent from its copies; in checked studies, under half trace to an unresolved V gene, and the reason for the others is unknown. V and J calls and clone size are those listed in that table; D and trimming were worked out from the DNA. The sample data list some 240,000 clones, and roughly nine tenths of these were observed just once. The ten largest clones capture about 4.5% of the sample.

This sample is drawn from a study of blood T cell repertoires in COVID-19 (dated by TCRdb to the early 2020s). General notes on the study: Collaborator samples came from the United States, Italy and Spain and covered acute and convalescent phases of COVID-19. Samples were obtained from the ongoing ImmuneRACE study (first 160 participants) and from roughly 1,300 subjects provided by 6 global collaborators. Nearly every sample came with metadata listing a de-identified subject ID, COVID-19 status, age in years and sex. The material from the prospective study consisted of cDNA or gDNA derived from T cells, B-cell-depleted T cells, or PBMCs. Where available, HLA class I and class II types were obtained from metadata supplied by the sample provider rather than from assay-based typing. Deeply sampled blood TCRbeta repertoires from subjects exposed to, actively infected with, or recovered from COVID-19 were included in the dataset. The repertoires were released in a freely available public database intended as a resource for research on the immune response to SARS-CoV-2.

A second Seattle source provided samples from volunteer blood donors who had recovered from COVID-19. Each collaborating institution followed its own protocols to collect whole blood in K2EDTA tubes. For TCRbeta analysis, collaborator samples were shipped as frozen whole blood, as isolated PBMCs, or as DNA extracted from either sample type. The research as a whole found: Clinical and demographic metadata were provided uncurated, with the amount varying by source and participant.

Material: peripheral blood. The sequence was collected from a woman aged 40 to 50 who had recovered from COVID-19. This chain is built from TRBV30 and TRBJ1-1, with 9 bases in between that match TRBD1. The CDR3 loop reads CAWRVPGQGNTEAFF. The DNA sequence follows: TGTGCCTGGAGGGTACCGGGACAGGGGAACACTGAAGCTTTCTTT.